One and the same sample provided the 27 T cell receptor beta chains below, sequenced in a study of preoperative IRX-2 immunotherapy in early breast cancer. Method: immunoSEQ multiplex PCR; TCRdb's copy keeps in-frame clones and lacks some. The data show 75,000 to 100,000 clones, roughly 90% seen once. As for treatment: preoperative locoregional IRX-2 cytokine immunotherapy. The source was tumor tissue, collected after IRX-2 immunotherapy. These receptors were taken from a human donor with breast cancer.

The chain uses TRBV18 and TRBJ1-6, with 7 bases fitting TRBD1. The CDR3 contains 14 residues. V lost 5 bases and J lost 9; bases outside the gene matches: 7. Germline CDR1 is KGHSH and CDR2 is LQKENI. This chain's CDR3 is CASSTQGGPSPLHF. The DNA of the CDR3 is TGTGCCAGCTCAACCCAAGGGGGCCCTTCACCCCTCCACTTT.

With regard to this clone: The junction and the germline gene differ at one end; a read error may be behind it. The J gene is TRBJ2-1, the V gene TRBV7-1; 8 bases map to TRBD2. TRBV7-1 counts as an open reading frame of uncertain function. This CDR3 spans 13 amino acids. CDR3 residues: CASSHAKGTRCLF. The DNA of the CDR3 is TGTGCCAGCAGCCACGCTAAGGGGACTAGGTGCCTCTTC.

This clone showed up just a few times. The chain has TRBV7-4 and TRBJ2-5; D possibly corresponds to TRBD1 (6 bases). The CDR3 has 13 residues. V dropped 2 bases and J dropped 5 bases, with 9 bases sitting between them. Germline V gene sequence: CDR1 SGHVT, CDR2 SQSDAQ. The CDR3 nucleotides read TGTGCCAGCAGCTTATACAGGGTCGAGACCCAGTACTTC. Translated, it gives CASSLYRVETQYF.

This rearrangement joins TRBV7-4 to TRBJ2-2, with no clear D. The CDR3 is made up of 15 amino acids. Germline loops: CDR1 SGHVT, CDR2 SQSDAQ. The germline V and J ends were trimmed by 5 bases and 10 bases, with 20 bases remaining between them. Written as DNA, the CDR3 is TGTGCCAGCAGCGATCTTAGGTCCTCCGGAGCGGAGCTGTTTTTT. This sequence encodes CASSDLRSSGAELFF.

This chain joins TRBV12-5 and TRBJ1-4; 9 nucleotides align to TRBD1. Germline loops: CDR1 LGHNT, CDR2 FRNRAP. The CDR3 sequence is 13 residues long. The CDR3 sequence is CASGGTGNEKLFF. As DNA, the CDR3 is TGTGCCAGCGGCGGGACAGGGAATGAAAAACTGTTTTTT.

The CDR3 loop reads CASSLMSSTGELFF. CDR3 bases: TGTGCCAGCAGCTTAATGAGTTCCACCGGGGAGCTGTTTTTT. The rearrangement links TRBV11-3 to TRBJ2-2, with no clear D. The CDR3 totals 14 residues. CDR1 is SGHNT and CDR2 is YENEEA in the germline V gene. Trimming cost V 2 bases and J 4 bases, with 8 bases left between them. The variable domain in full, completed from reference TRBV11-3 and TRBJ2-2, reads EAGVVQSPRYKIIEKKQPVAFWCNPISGHNTLYWYLQNLGQGPELLIRYENEEAVDDSQLPKDRFSAERLKGVDSTLKIQPAELGDSAVYLCASSLMSSTGELFFGEGSRLTVL.

This chain joins TRBV23-1 and TRBJ2-7; 8 bases are a match to TRBD1. TRBV23-1 is flagged as an ORF with uncertain function. J was trimmed by 0 bases and V by 6 bases; bases with no gene match: 19. This CDR3 has 19 residues. CDR3 sequence reads: CASSQVSPRDRSISYEQYF. The CDR3 DNA follows: TGCGCCAGCAGCCAAGTCAGTCCAAGGGACAGGAGTATCTCCTACGAGCAGTACTTC.

The rearrangement joins TRBV7-1 to TRBJ2-1; the D is unclear. TRBV7-1 is an ORF for which the function is uncertain. Deletions cut 5 bases from V and 10 bases from J, with 18 bases between. The CDR3 runs to 14 residues. In nucleotides, the CDR3 is TGTGCCAGCAGCCTATGGACGGTTGCCGGGGAGCAGTTCTTC. This codes for CASSLWTVAGEQFF.

The chain joins TRBV10-3 to TRBJ1-1; D is ambiguous. Germline CDR1 reads ENHRY; CDR2 reads SYGVKD. Deletions cut 2 bases from V and 7 bases from J, with 11 bases between. This CDR3 comprises 13 residues. This chain's CDR3 is CAISEPGSLEAFF. CDR3 DNA: TGTGCCATCAGTGAGCCGGGCAGTCTTGAAGCTTTCTTT.

The count of this clone is one. V and J are TRBV28 and TRBJ1-1; no clear D. This CDR3 is 12 amino acids long. Trimming pared 3 bases from V and 2 bases from J, leaving 4 bases between. The germline V gene encodes CDR1 MDHEN and CDR2 SYDVKM. The chain's CDR3 is CASSLSNTEAFF. As DNA, the CDR3 is TGTGCCAGCAGTTTGTCTAACACTGAAGCTTTCTTT.

Comment on this clone: The junction departs from germline at one end; a sequencing error may be responsible. The V call is TRBV27, the J call TRBJ2-2; D unclear. The CDR3 sequence is 12 residues long. The germline CDR1 and CDR2 sequences are MNHEY and SMNVEV (reference sequence). As DNA, the CDR3 is TGTGCCACCAGTGTAGTCTCCGGGGAGCTGTTTTTT. As protein: CATSVVSGELFF.

The chain employs TRBV7-1 and TRBJ1-6; D ambiguous. TRBV7-1 is noted as an ORF with a role that remains uncertain. The CDR3 covers 13 residues. The ends were cut back, 4 bases at V and 11 bases at J, with 12 bases in the middle. This chain's CDR3 is CASSLGGVTPLHF. Here the CDR3 DNA reads TGTGCCAGCAGCTTAGGAGGTGTCACACCCCTCCACTTT.

This clone was detected only once. V usage is TRBV6-8 and J usage is TRBJ1-5; D may be TRBD1 (6 bases). The CDR3 runs to 14 residues. V was shortened by 5 bases and J by 6 bases, with 14 bases between the two germline ends. CDR1 is MNHGY, CDR2 SAAAGT, per germline. The CDR3 DNA sequence: TGTGCCAGCAGTCCGGGTCGGACAGTTCAGCCCCAGCATTTT. Its translation is CASSPGRTVQPQHF.

V usage is TRBV6-8 and J usage is TRBJ1-5; D remains ambiguous. The CDR3 length is 14 residues. V lost 7 bases, J lost 1 base, and 11 bases lay in between. Germline assignment: CDR1 MNHGY and CDR2 SAAAGT. The CDR3 spells CASIESWSNQPQHF. CDR3 DNA sequence: TGTGCCAGCATAGAAAGTTGGAGCAATCAGCCCCAGCATTTT.

This chain connects TRBV18 to TRBJ1-5; D unclear. The CDR3 spans 14 residues. Germline V lookup: CDR1 KGHSH, CDR2 LQKENI. Trimming left V 2 bases short and J 7 bases short, with 12 bases between. The DNA for the CDR3 is TGTGCCAGCTCACCAGGGCCTGGTCGGCAGCCCCAGCATTTT. Amino acids: CASSPGPGRQPQHF. Drawing the rest from reference TRBV18 and TRBJ1-5, the complete variable domain is NAGVMQNPRHLVRRRGQEARLRCSPMKGHSHVYWYRQLPEEGLKFMVYLQKENIIDESGMPKERFSAEFPKEGPSILRIQQVVRGDSAAYFCASSPGPGRQPQHFGDGTRLSIL.

The count of this clone is one. This chain uses TRBV5-1 with TRBJ2-2; a possible D gene is TRBD1 (6 bases). Germline assignment: CDR1 SGHRS and CDR2 YFSETQ. The V gene lost 4 bases and the J gene lost 4 bases, with 11 bases spanning the gap. This CDR3 spans 14 amino acids. CDR3 nucleotides: TGCGCCAGCAGCGCCCTCAGGGGCACCGGGGAGCTGTTTTTT. Translated: CASSALRGTGELFF.

V is TRBV29-1 and J is TRBJ2-7; maybe TRBD2 (6 bases). V shed 6 bases and J shed 6 bases, with 18 bases lying between them. This CDR3 is 13 amino acids long. Germline CDR1 reads SQVTM; CDR2 reads ANQGSEA. The CDR3, as DNA: TGCAGCGTGGCCTTGGAGGGATCGGGCGAGCAGTACTTC. Translation: CSVALEGSGEQYF.

This clone was counted a single time. The V gene is TRBV14, the J gene TRBJ2-2; a weak D match, TRBD1 (5 bases). Germline assignment: CDR1 SGHDN and CDR2 FVKESK. There are 13 residues in the CDR3. Trimming pared 4 bases from V and 8 bases from J, leaving 11 bases between. In DNA form, the CDR3 reads TGTGCCAGCAGCCCCAGGGTCTCTGGGGAGCTGTTTTTT. It encodes CASSPRVSGELFF. Looking up the rest from reference TRBV14 and TRBJ2-2 gives the full variable domain: EAGVTQFPSHSVIEKGQTVTLRCDPISGHDNLYWYRRVMGKEIKFLLHFVKESKQDESGMPNNRFLAERTGGTYSTLKVQPAELEDSGVYFCASSPRVSGELFFGEGSRLTVL.

This chain connects TRBV5-1 to TRBJ2-2; perhaps TRBD2 as D (6 bases). Germline lookup yields CDR1 SGHRS and CDR2 YFSETQ. The CDR3 has 14 amino acids. The V and J ends lost 5 bases and 3 bases respectively, with 11 bases between them. The CDR3 loop reads CASSRDSYTGELFF. CDR3 DNA sequence: TGCGCCAGCAGTCGGGACTCCTACACCGGGGAGCTGTTTTTT.

This clone was seen more than once but under ten times. The V and J genes are TRBV29-1 and TRBJ2-1; 15 nucleotides line up with TRBD2. In germline, CDR1 is SQVTM, CDR2 ANQGSEA. This CDR3 is 15 amino acids long. V was pared by 4 bases and J by 10 bases, with 8 bases of the junction left unmatched. The CDR3 region is CSVVGGLAGGGEQFF. Here the CDR3 DNA reads TGCAGCGTTGTCGGGGGACTAGCGGGAGGAGGGGAGCAGTTCTTC.

The chain recombines TRBV19 with TRBJ1-1; D remains unclear. V lost 9 bases and J lost 0, with 11 bases in between. CDR3 length: 13 amino acids. The germline V gene has CDR1 LNHDA and CDR2 SQIVND (reference sequence). The CDR3 loop reads CASTPGVNTEAFF. Here the CDR3 DNA reads TGTGCCAGCACTCCAGGAGTGAACACTGAAGCTTTCTTT. Combining the CDR3 with reference TRBV19 and TRBJ1-1 gives the whole variable domain DGGITQSPKYLFRKEGQNVTLSCEQNLNHDAMYWYRQDPGQGLRLIYYSQIVNDFQKGDIAEGYSVSREKKESFPLTVTSAQKNPTAFYLCASTPGVNTEAFFGQGTRLTVV.

Only one count was recorded for this clone. An end of the junction does not agree with germline; a read error may underlie this. The chain's CDR3 is CVSSGQASSGNTIYF. CDR3 DNA sequence: TGTGTCAGTAGCGGACAGGCTAGCTCTGGAAACACCATATATTTT. This chain links TRBV19 with TRBJ1-3; 7 bases align to TRBD1. Germline V gene lookup returns CDR1 LNHDA and CDR2 SQIVND (reference sequence). CDR3 length: 15 residues.

The chain is built from TRBV28 and TRBJ1-2; the D gene is possibly TRBD1 (5 bases). V was pared by 6 bases and J by 2 bases, with 13 bases between. Germline CDR1 MDHEN, CDR2 SYDVKM. The CDR3 contains 14 residues. The CDR3 here is CASSYAGLNYGYTF. The CDR3, as DNA: TGTGCCAGCAGCTATGCAGGGCTAAACTATGGCTACACCTTC.

The gene calls are TRBV7-6 and TRBJ2-3, with 9 bases matching TRBD2. Looked up from germline, CDR1 is SGHVS and CDR2 is FNYEAQ. V shed 5 bases and J 3 bases; nucleotides not matched to a gene: 3. CDR3 length: 14 residues. This CDR3 is CASSPGLATDTQYF. CDR3 nucleotide sequence: TGTGCCAGCAGCCCCGGACTAGCGACAGATACGCAGTATTTT.

The chain recombines TRBV7-1 with TRBJ1-2; D not certain. TRBV7-1 counts as an open reading frame of uncertain function. There are 13 residues in the CDR3. V lost 4 bases and J lost 4, with 10 bases in between. This chain's CDR3 is CASSLARGYGYTF. In DNA, the CDR3 is TGTGCCAGCAGCTTAGCGCGAGGCTATGGCTACACCTTC.

Regarding this clone: Distinct nucleotide sequences in the sample also encode this CDR3. The J gene is TRBJ1-1, the V gene TRBV5-1; D possibly corresponds to TRBD1 (5 bases). In germline, CDR1 is SGHRS, CDR2 YFSETQ. This CDR3 is built from 14 residues. V dropped 0 bases and J dropped 5 bases, with 11 bases sitting between them. CDR3 in amino acids: CASSLDGGGTEAFF. DNA of the CDR3: TGCGCCAGCAGCTTGGACGGGGGGGGWACTGAAGCTTTCTTT.

The chain combines TRBV28 with TRBJ2-3; possibly TRBD1 or TRBD2 for D (5 bases each). This CDR3 is built from 15 residues. In germline, CDR1 is MDHEN, CDR2 SYDVKM. V was shortened by 7 bases and J by 6 bases, with 20 bases between the two germline ends. The CDR3 nucleotides are TGTGCCAGCACCTCAGCGGCCCAAGGGGAGGATACGCAGTATTTT. Amino acids: CASTSAAQGEDTQYF.